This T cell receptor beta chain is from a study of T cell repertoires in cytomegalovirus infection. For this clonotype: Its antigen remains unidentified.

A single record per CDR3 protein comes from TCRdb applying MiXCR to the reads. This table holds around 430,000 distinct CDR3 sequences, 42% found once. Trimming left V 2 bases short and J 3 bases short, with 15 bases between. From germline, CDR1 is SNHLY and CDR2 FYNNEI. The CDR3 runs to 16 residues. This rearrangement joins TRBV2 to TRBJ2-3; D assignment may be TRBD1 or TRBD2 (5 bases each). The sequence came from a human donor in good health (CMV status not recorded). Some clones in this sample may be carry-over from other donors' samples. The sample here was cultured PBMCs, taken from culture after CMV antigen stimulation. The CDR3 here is CASSEMIRGWTDTQYF. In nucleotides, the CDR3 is TGTGCCAGCAGTGAAATGATCCGGGGCTGGACAGATACGCAGTATTTT.